This entry concerns a single TCR beta chain. Its specificity is not known. This sample is drawn from a study of T-cell reconstitution after alpha-beta-depleted transplantation in children. Study outcomes and limitations: Alpha-beta T cells present about two months after transplant were reported to originate from several hundred expanded graft clones. Diversity and T-cell counts at one year after transplant derived mostly from new T cells. Surviving recipient T cells and thymic progenitors accounted for the high day-60 TCRbeta diversity observed in some patients.

V lost 2 bases and J lost 1, with 8 bases in between. The CDR3 runs 14 residues. The germline V gene encodes CDR1 MNHEY and CDR2 SVGAGI. TCRbeta library preparation incorporated unique molecular identifiers. One entry per CDR3 protein results from TCRdb running MiXCR on the PCR reads. There are approximately 1,000,000 distinct CDR3 sequences in the sample; about 29% occur only once, and roughly 27% lies in the top ten. V and J are TRBV6-5 and TRBJ1-1; D gene ambiguous. Sequencing used PBMCs, mostly from graft donor cells, obtained 360 days after TCRalphabeta/CD19-depleted stem cell transplant. This TCR came from a boy under two years old who had a stem cell transplant for SCID, so the T cells may come from the graft donor. For the CDR3, the DNA is TGTGCCAGCAGTTACCCGACGGGGAACACTGAAGCTTTCTTT. Protein sequence: CASSYPTGNTEAFF.